This T cell receptor beta chain was found in a study of regulatory T cells in long-lasting Graves disease. This CDR3 has 15 amino acids. The trim removed 7 bases at V and 3 bases at J, leaving 8 bases unmatched. The V gene's germline CDR1 is SNHLY and CDR2 FYNNEI. Time point defined: persistent/refractory GD, antithyroid drugs over 5 years with positive TRAb. PBMCs were the source of the RNA used for TCR sequencing. Arm-PCR with iRepertoire HTBI primers amplified the CDR3 regions for these TCR beta libraries. Per the original data handling: Throughout the samples, researchers identified roughly 60 TRBV and roughly 13 TRBJ segments. In TCRdb, the multiplex PCR reads were re-called with MiXCR into one record per CDR3 protein. TCRdb, rather than the study authors, made the V and J calls. The data show some 370,000 distinct CDR3 sequences, under 25% seen once.

This sequence originates from a female donor with Graves disease. This chain joins TRBV2 and TRBJ2-2; 7 nucleotides align to TRBD2. The input for sequencing was peripheral blood mononuclear cells (PBMCs), taken when the disease was refractory, from a patient treated with antithyroid drugs. CDR3 amino acids: CASTPIGRDTGELFF. The CDR3 DNA is TGTGCCAGCACCCCGATAGGGAGGGACACCGGGGAGCTGTTTTTT.